Listed below are T cell receptor beta chains from one sample, sequenced in a study of blood T cell repertoires in COVID-19. Clones were read by immunoSEQ multiplex PCR, and TCRdb kept only the in-frame ones, dropping some. The sample comprises fewer than 500,000 clones, roughly four fifths of which are singletons, and approximately 1% rests with the top ten. Sequencing was done on a sample of peripheral blood. Receptors were obtained from a human donor with acute or convalescent COVID-19. The donor label of this sample is uncertain. CDR3s include the opening cysteine and the closing phenylalanine or tryptophan.

TRBJ2-1 | TRBV4-1 | CASSPRAGGPLFNSYNEQFF
TRBJ1-2 | TRBV6-5 | CASSLFVRDYGYTF
TRBJ2-7 | TRBV7-8 | CASSLRTSGSEQYF
TRBJ1-5 | TRBV6-5 | CASAPRGNSNQPQHF
TRBJ1-1 | TRBV20-1 | CSASQGQGDRTFF
TRBJ1-1 | TRBV12-3/TRBV12-4 | CASRNTGSPEAFF
TRBJ1-1 | TRBV27 | CATGNRVTEAFF
TRBJ2-3 | TRBV30 | CAWSVRGLAGGLDTQYF
TRBJ2-7 | TRBV2 | CAKGRGEQYF
TRBJ1-1 | TRBV5-6 | CASSSPEGAGAEAFF
TRBJ2-5 | TRBV29-1 | CSVESGTQETQYF
TRBJ1-2 | TRBV5-1 | CASSLDGDNYGYTF
TRBJ1-6 | TRBV6-5 | CASNADRGGVGPLHF
TRBJ2-7 | TRBV7-2 | CASSLGDGLAGNEQYF
TRBJ1-1 | TRBV30 | CAWNRGNSPRNTEAFF
TRBJ2-4 | TRBV2 | CASRGTSGNLAKNIQYF
TRBJ2-5 | TRBV10-2 | CASLRNPPSWGVGETQYF
TRBJ1-2 | TRBV30 | CAWSVGSGGDYGYTF
TRBJ1-3 | TRBV24-1 | CATSDSRDRQNTIYF
TRBJ1-6 | TRBV7-9 | CASGPTGTGRSPLHF
TRBJ1-2 | TRBV3-1/TRBV3-2 | CASSQDAGGWGYGYTF
TRBJ2-1 | TRBV5-1 | CASSLLERVYNEQFF
TRBJ1-1 | TRBV10-3 | CAISETEGGTEAFF
TRBJ1-1 | TRBV10-1 | CASRGQINTEAFF
TRBJ2-1 | TRBV12-3/TRBV12-4 | CASGTSGVAEQFF
TRBJ2-1 | TRBV6-4 | CASSDAEGSYNEQFF
TRBJ1-3 | TRBV18 | CASSPQGSGNTIYF
TRBJ2-7 | TRBV28 | CASSKGQGPPYEQYF
TRBJ1-1 | TRBV18 | CASSQDRANTEAFF
TRBJ2-5 | TRBV6-1 | CASSGTSGGFKETQYF
TRBJ1-1 | TRBV7-6 | CASSLGQGGHTEAFF
TRBJ2-5 | TRBV27 | CASRGGRTGTSWETQYF
TRBJ2-1 | TRBV19 | CASSILARSYNEQFF
TRBJ2-5 | TRBV7-9 | CASSLALAGQETQYF
TRBJ1-3 | TRBV7-2 | CASSLGRGTGRRNTIYF
TRBJ2-3 | TRBV4-1 | CASSQRREYSTDTQYF
TRBJ2-3 | TRBV2 | CASSRLAGGPSLTDTQYF
TRBJ1-1 | TRBV11-3 | CASSLSGQGNTEAFF